This T cell receptor (beta chain) is drawn from a study of cytomegalovirus exposure and HLA in healthy donors. General study results and limits: According to the study, 150 to 200 TCR beta chains were cytomegalovirus-associated. Reportedly, cytomegalovirus status was diagnosed with high sensitivity and specificity. For most TCR sequences rarity was the rule, although some public TCRs occurred in many donors. A few CMV-associated chains proved CMV antigen-specific in vitro.

Measured with immunoSEQ multiplex PCR; TCRdb has only the in-frame clones, and not every one. The sample yields roughly 64,000 clones, roughly 94% seen once. The germline CDR1 and CDR2 sequences are GTSNPN and SVGIG (reference sequence). This CDR3 has 13 residues. With respect to this clone: Its antigen is as yet unknown.

This sequence was found in a woman younger than 30 in good health and CMV-seropositive. Material for sequencing was PBMCs. The chain joins TRBV30 to TRBJ2-3; 8 bases map to TRBD2. The CDR3 DNA reads TGTGCGTACGGGGCGGGAGGCTCAGATACGCAGTATTTT. It yields the protein CAYGAGGSDTQYF.